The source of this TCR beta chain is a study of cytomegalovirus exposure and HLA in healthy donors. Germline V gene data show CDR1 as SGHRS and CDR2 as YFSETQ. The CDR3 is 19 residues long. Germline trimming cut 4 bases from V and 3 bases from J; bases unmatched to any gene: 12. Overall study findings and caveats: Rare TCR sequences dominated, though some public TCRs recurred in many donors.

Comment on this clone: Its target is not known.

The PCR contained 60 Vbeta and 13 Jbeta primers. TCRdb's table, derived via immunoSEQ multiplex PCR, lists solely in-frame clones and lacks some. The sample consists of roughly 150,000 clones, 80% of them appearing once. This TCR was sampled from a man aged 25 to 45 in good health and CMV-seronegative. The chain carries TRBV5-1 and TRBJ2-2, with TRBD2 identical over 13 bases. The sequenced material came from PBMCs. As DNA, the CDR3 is TGCGCCAGCAGCATCCAATCTTCGACTAGCGGGAGGTACACCGGGGAGCTGTTTTTT. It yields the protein CASSIQSSTSGRYTGELFF.